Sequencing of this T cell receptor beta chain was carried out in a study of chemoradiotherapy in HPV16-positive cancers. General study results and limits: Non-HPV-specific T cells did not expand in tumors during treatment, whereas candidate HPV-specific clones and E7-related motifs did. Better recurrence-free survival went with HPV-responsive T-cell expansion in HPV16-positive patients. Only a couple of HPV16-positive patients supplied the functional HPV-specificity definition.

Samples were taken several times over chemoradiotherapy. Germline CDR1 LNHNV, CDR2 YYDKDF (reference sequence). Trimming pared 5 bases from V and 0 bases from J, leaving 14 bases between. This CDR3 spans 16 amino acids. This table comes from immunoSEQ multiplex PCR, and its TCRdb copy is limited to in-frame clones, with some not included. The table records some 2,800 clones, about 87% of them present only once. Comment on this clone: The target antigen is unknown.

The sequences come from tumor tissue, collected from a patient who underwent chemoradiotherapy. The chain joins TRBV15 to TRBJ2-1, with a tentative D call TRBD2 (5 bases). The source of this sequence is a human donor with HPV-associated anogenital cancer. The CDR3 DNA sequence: TGTGCCACCAGCGGCCCGGACTTGAGCTCCTACAATGAGCAGTTCTTC. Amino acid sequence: CATSGPDLSSYNEQFF. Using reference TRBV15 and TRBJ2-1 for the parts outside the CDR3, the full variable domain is DAMVIQNPRYQVTQFGKPVTLSCSQTLNHNVMYWYQQKSSQAPKLLFHYYDKDFNNEADTPDNFQSRRPNTSFCFLDIRSPGLGDTAMYLCATSGPDLSSYNEQFFGPGTRLTVL.